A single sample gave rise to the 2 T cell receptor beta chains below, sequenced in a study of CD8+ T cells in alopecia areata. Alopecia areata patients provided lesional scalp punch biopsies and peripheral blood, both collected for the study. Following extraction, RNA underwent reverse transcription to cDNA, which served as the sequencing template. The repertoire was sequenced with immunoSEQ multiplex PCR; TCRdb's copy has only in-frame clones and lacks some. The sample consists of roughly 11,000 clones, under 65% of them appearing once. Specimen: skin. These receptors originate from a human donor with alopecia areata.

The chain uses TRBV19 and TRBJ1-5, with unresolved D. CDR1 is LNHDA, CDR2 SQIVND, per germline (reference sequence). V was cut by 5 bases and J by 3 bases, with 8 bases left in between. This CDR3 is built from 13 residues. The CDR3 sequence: CASSRQLNQPQHF. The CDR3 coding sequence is TGTGCCAGTAGTCGCCAGCTCAATCAGCCCCAGCATTTT.

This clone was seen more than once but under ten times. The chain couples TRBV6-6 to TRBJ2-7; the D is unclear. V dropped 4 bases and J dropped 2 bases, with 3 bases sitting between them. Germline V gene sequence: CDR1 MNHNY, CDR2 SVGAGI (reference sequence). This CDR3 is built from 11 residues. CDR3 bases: TGTGCCAGCAGTTCCACCTACGAGCAGTACTTC. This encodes CASSSTYEQYF.